The present entry profiles one T cell receptor (beta chain) with its context. Its antigen is not known. The entry originates in a study of cytomegalovirus exposure and HLA in healthy donors. Findings and limits, study-wide: With later analysis, a missense DCLRE1C variant became linked to TCR beta V- and J-gene trimming. Testing in vitro showed a few CMV-associated chains specific for CMV antigens.

J gave up 2 bases and V 3 bases, and 5 bases lay outside the gene matches. The CDR3 extends over 15 amino acids. Germline V CDR1 and CDR2: SGHNT, YYREEE (reference sequence). The PCR ran on 60 Vbeta and 13 Jbeta primers. TCRdb's copy holds only in-frame clones and misses some; the assay was immunoSEQ multiplex PCR. The table lists around 200,000 clones, 80% of them singletons, with roughly 0.65% in the top ten. Sequenced material: PBMCs. The V and J genes are TRBV5-4 and TRBJ2-3; 8 nucleotides match TRBD2. This sequence was found in a boy younger than 18 in good health and CMV-seronegative. The CDR3 region has the DNA TGTGCCAGCAGCTCCTTAGCGGGGAACACAGATACGCAGTATTTT. Translated: CASSSLAGNTDTQYF.